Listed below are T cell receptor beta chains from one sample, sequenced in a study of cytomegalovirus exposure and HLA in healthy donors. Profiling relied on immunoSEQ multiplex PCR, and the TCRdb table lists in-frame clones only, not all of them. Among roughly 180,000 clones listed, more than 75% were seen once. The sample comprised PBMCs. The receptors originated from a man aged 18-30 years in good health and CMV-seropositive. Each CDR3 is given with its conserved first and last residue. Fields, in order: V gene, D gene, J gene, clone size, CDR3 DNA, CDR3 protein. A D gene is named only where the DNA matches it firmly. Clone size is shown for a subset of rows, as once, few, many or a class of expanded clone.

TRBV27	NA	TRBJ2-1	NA	TGTGCCAGCAGTTTTGAGACACAGAACAATGAGCAGTTCTTC	CASSFETQNNEQFF
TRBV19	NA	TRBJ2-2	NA	TGTGCCAGTAGTTTCCTCAGGGGATCGGCCACCGGGGAGCTGTTTTTT	CASSFLRGSATGELFF
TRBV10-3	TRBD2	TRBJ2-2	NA	TGTGCCATCACCTTAGCGGGAGGGCCGAACACCGGGGAGCTGTTTTTT	CAITLAGGPNTGELFF
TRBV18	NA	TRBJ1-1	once	TGTGCCAGCTCGCGCATGCCAGTAATCGGGACACGCTTGAACACTGAAGCTTTCTTT	CASSRMPVIGTRLNTEAFF
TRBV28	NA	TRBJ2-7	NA	TGTGCCAGCAGTTCCCAGGGGAGTAAGCAGTACTTC	CASSSQGSKQYF
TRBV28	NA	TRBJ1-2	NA	TGTGCCAGCAGTCCTGCCGGGACTAATTGGTATGGCTACACCTTC	CASSPAGTNWYGYTF
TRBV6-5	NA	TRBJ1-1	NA	TGTGCCAGCAGTTACTCGCGGGGGCACACTGAAGCTTTCTTT	CASSYSRGHTEAFF
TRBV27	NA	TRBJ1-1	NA	TGTGCCGCTGGGGGGGGGATATTT	CAAGGGIF
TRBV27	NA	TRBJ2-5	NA	TGTGCCAGCAGTCCCCGGGGGGAGACCCAGTACTTC	CASSPRGETQYF
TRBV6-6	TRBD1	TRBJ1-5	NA	TGTGCCAGCAGCCTTCGGACAGGGGATCAGCCCCAGCATTTT	CASSLRTGDQPQHF
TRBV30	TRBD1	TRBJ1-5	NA	TGTGCCTGGAGTGTGGGGGCAGGGGGTAAGGTTGTCTCATTCAATCAGCCCCAGCATTTT	CAWSVGAGGKVVSFNQPQHF
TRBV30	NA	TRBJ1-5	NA	TGTGCCTGGAGTGTCCTAAGAGGACAGACGAATCAGCCCCAGCATTTT	CAWSVLRGQTNQPQHF
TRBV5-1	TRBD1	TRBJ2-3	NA	TGCGCCAGCAGCTTAGGCCGACAGGGGGCTGGCACAGATACGCAGTATTTT	CASSLGRQGAGTDTQYF
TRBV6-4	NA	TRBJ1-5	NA	TGTGCCAGCAGGTTACAGCATAATAGCAATCAGCCCCAGCATTTT	CASRLQHNSNQPQHF
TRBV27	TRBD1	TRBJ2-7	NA	TGTGCCAGCAGGAAGGACAGGTATACCTCGGGCGAGCAGTACTTC	CASRKDRYTSGEQYF
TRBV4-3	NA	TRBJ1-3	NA	TGCGCCAGCAAGGACAGCGCCTCAAACACCATATATTTT	CASKDSASNTIYF
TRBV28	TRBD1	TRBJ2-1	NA	TGTGCCAGCAGTCCGCAGGGGGCTTTTGAGCAGTTCTTC	CASSPQGAFEQFF
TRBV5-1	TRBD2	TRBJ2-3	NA	TGCGCCAGCAGCCGTCTAGCGGGGGGAAGCACAGATACGCAGTATTTT	CASSRLAGGSTDTQYF
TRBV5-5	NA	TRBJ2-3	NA	TGTGCCAGCAGCCCCAGGGGAATGTTTACAGATACGCAGTATTTT	CASSPRGMFTDTQYF
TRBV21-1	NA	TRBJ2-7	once	TGTGCCAGCAGCAAACGGGAGACTAGCGGTCCAGGCGAGCAGTACTTC	CASSKRETSGPGEQYF
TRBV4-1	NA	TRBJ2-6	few	TGCGCCAGCAGCCAGACGGAGGGAACTGGGGCCAACGTCCTGACTTTC	CASSQTEGTGANVLTF
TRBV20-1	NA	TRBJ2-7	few	TGCAGTGCTAGAGGAGGAGGCGAGCAGTACTTC	CSARGGGEQYF
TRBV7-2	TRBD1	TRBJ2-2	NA	TGTGCCAGCAGCAGGCGACAGGGGGCCGGGGAGCTGTTTTTT	CASSRRQGAGELFF
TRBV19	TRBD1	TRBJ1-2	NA	TGTGCCAGTAGTATCTGGACAGGCAAGTCCTGGGGCTATGGCTACACCTTC	CASSIWTGKSWGYGYTF
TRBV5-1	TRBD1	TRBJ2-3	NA	TGCGCCAGCAGCCGCAAGGACAGGGAAACAGATACGCAGTATTTT	CASSRKDRETDTQYF
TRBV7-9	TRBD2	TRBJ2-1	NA	TGTGCCAGCAGCCTTACAGGGGGGGCTAGCGGGAGCCTCGAGCAGTTCTTC	CASSLTGGASGSLEQFF
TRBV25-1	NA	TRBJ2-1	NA	TGTGCCAGCAGTTCAGGTCTACTCGATGAGCAGTTCTTC	CASSSGLLDEQFF
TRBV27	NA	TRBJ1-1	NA	TGTGCCAGCAGTTTTTTAGGGGTAGGGGACACTGAAGCTTTCTTT	CASSFLGVGDTEAFF
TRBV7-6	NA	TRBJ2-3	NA	TGTGCCAGCAGGGACACGGGAGATACGCAGTATTTT	CASRDTGDTQYF
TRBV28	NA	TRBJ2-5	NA	TGTGCCAGCAGTTCCCCCCGCCCACTAGCTCCCCAAGAGACCCAGTACTTC	CASSSPRPLAPQETQYF
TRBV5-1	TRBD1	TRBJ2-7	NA	TGCGCCAGCAGCCGGACAGGGACCACCTACGAGCAGTACTTC	CASSRTGTTYEQYF
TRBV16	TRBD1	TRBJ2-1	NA	TGTGCCAGCAGCGCCGGGACAGGGGGCAGTGAGCAGTTCTTC	CASSAGTGGSEQFF
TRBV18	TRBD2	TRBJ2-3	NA	TGTGCCAGCTCACCACTAGCGGGAGGGAGCACAGATACGCAGTATTTT	CASSPLAGGSTDTQYF
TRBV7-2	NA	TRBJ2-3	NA	TGTGCCAGCAGCTTAGGGTCCCAGGCCACAGATACGCAGTATTTT	CASSLGSQATDTQYF
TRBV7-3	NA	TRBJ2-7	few	TGTGCCAGCAGAGGACAGGGGTTTTGGGCGGGAGGGTACGAGCAGTACTTC	CASRGQGFWAGGYEQYF
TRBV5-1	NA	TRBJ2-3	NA	TGCGCCAGCAATCTACGGGTAGCTGGTACCACAGATACGCAGTATTTT	CASNLRVAGTTDTQYF
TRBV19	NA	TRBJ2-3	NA	TGTGCCAGTTCTGACACCTCTAGCACAGATACGCAGTATTTT	CASSDTSSTDTQYF
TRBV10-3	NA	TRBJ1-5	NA	TGTGCCATCAGTGACTTAGTGGGAGATCAGCCCCAGCATTTT	CAISDLVGDQPQHF
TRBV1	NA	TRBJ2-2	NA	TGCACCAGCAGCCAACCCCGGGGAGAGGCGAACACCGGGGAGCTGTTTTTT	CTSSQPRGEANTGELFF
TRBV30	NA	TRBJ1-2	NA	TGTGCCTGGAGTAAATACTCAGGGAATTATGGCTACACCTTC	CAWSKYSGNYGYTF
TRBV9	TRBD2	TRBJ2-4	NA	TGTGCCAGCAGCCCACGGACTAGCGGCGCAAACATTCAGTACTTC	CASSPRTSGANIQYF